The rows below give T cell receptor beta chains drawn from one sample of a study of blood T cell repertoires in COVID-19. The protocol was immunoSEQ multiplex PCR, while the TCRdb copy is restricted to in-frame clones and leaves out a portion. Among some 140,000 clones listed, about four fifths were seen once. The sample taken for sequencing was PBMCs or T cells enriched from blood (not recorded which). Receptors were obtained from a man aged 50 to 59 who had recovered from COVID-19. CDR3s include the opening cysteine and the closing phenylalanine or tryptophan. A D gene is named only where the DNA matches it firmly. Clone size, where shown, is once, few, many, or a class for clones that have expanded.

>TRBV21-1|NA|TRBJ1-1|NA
CASSKRFEAFF
TGTGCCAGCAGCAAGAGATTTGAAGCTTTCTTT
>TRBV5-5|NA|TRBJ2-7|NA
CASSLELTEQYF
TGTGCCAGCAGCTTGGAGCTCACCGAGCAGTACTTC
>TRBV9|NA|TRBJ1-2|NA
CASSVGADRFTF
TGTGCCAGCAGCGTAGGGGCAGATAGGTTCACCTTC
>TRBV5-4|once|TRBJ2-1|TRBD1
CASSLGQGALIPYNEQFF
TGTGCCAGCAGCCTGGGACAGGGGGCGCTTATTCCCTACAATGAGCAGTTCTTC
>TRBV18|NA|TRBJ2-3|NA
CASSWGLSSTDTQYF
TGTGCCAGCTCTTGGGGGCTCTCTAGCACAGATACGCAGTATTTT
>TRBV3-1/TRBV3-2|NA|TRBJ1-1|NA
CASSQGREGAEAFF
TGTGCCAGCAGCCAAGGACGGGAGGGCGCTGAAGCTTTCTTT
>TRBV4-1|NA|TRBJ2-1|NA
CASSPPSRNEQFF
TGCGCCAGCAGCCCCCCAAGTCGGAATGAGCAGTTCTTC
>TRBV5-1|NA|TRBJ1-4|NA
CASSFKEHVGEKLFF
TGCGCCAGCAGCTTTAAAGAACACGTCGGGGAAAAACTGTTTTTT
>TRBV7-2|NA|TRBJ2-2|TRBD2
CASSQWTSRTGELFF
TGTGCCAGCAGCCAGTGGACTAGCAGAACCGGGGAGCTGTTTTTT
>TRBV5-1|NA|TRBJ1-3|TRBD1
CASSPKGAASGNTIYF
TGCGCCAGCAGCCCTAAGGGGGCAGCCTCTGGAAACACCATATATTTT